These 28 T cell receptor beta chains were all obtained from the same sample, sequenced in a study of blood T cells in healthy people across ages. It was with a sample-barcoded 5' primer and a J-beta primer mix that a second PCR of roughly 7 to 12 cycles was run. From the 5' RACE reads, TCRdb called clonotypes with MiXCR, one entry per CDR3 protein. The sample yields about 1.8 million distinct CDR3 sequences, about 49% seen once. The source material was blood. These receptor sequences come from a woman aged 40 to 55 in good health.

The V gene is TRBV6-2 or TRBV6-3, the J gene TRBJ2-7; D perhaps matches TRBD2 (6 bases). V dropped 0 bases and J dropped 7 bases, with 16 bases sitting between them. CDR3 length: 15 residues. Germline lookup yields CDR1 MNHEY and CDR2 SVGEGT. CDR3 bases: TGTGCCAGCAGTTACTCTGGGGGAGGAGTTTGGGAGCAGTACTTC. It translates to CASSYSGGGVWEQYF.

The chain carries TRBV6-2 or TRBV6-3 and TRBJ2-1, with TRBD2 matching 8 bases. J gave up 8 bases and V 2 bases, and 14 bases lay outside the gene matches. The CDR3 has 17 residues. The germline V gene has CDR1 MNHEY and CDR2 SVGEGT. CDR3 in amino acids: CASSYALAVIEDDEQFF. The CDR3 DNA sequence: TGTGCCAGCAGTTACGCACTAGCGGTGATAGAGGATGATGAGCAGTTCTTC.

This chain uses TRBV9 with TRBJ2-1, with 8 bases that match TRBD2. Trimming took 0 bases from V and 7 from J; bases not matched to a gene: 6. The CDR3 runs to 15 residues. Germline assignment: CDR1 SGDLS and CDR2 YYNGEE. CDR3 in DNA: TGTGCCAGCAGCGTAGCGGGGGGGCCTGCGAATGAGCAGTTCTTC. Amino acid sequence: CASSVAGGPANEQFF.

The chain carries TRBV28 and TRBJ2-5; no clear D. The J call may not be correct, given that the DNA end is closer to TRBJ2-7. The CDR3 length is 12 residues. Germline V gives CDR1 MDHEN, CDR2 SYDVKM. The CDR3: CASSPIRVEQYF. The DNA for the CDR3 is TGTGCCAGCAGCCCCATCAGAGTCGAGCAGTACTTC.

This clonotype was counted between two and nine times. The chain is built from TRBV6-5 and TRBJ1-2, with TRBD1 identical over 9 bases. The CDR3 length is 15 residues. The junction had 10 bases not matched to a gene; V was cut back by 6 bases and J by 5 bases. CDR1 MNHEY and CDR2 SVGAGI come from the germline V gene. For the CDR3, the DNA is TGTGCCAGCAGACCACAGGGGGCGAACCGTTATGGCTACACCTTC. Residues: CASRPQGANRYGYTF.

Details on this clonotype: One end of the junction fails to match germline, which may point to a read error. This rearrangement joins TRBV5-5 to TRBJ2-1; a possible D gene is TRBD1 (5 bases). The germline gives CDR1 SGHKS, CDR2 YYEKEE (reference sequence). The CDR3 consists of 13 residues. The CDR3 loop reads CASSVGPYNEQLF. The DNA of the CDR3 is TGTGCCAGCAGCGTGGGGCCCTACAATGAGCAGCTCTTC.

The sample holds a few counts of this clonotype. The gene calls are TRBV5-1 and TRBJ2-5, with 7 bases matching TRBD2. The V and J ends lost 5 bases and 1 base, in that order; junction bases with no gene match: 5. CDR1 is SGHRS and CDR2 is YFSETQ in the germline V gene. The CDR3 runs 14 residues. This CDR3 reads CASSRGVPQETQYF. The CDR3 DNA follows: TGCGCCAGCAGTCGGGGGGTCCCCCAAGAGACCCAGTACTTC.

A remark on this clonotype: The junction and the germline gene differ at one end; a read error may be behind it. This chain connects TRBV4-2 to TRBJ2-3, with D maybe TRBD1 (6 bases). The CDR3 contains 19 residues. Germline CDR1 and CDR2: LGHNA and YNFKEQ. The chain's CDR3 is CAGSQETGRDYSGSDTQYF. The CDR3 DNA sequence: TGTGCCGGCAGCCAAGAAACAGGGAGAGACTATTCCGGTTCGGATACGCAGTATTTT.

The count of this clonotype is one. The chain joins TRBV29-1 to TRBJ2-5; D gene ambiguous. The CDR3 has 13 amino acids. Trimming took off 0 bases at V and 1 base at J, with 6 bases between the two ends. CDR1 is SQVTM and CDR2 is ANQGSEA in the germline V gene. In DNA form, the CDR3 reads TGCAGCGTTGAAGATAACCTCCAAGAGACCCAGTACTTC. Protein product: CSVEDNLQETQYF.

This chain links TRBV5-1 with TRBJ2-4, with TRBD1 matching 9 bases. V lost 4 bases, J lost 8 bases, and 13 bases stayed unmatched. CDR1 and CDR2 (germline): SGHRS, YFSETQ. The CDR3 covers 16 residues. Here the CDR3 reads CASSVDRGALGDIQYF. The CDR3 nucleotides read TGCGCCAGCAGCGTGGACAGGGGCGCGCTGGGGGACATTCAGTACTTC.

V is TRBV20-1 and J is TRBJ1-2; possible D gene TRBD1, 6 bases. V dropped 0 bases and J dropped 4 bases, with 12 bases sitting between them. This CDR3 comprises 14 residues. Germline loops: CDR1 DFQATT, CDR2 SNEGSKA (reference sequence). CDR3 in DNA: TGCAGTGCTAGAGATCCAACAGGGAGCTATGGCTACACCTTC. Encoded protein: CSARDPTGSYGYTF.

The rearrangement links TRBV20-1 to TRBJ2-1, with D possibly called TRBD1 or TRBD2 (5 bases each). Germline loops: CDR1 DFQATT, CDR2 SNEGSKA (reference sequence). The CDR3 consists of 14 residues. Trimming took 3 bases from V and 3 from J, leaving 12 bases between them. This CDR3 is CSASVGADYNEQFF. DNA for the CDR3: TGCAGTGCTAGTGTCGGGGCCGACTACAATGAGCAGTTCTTC.

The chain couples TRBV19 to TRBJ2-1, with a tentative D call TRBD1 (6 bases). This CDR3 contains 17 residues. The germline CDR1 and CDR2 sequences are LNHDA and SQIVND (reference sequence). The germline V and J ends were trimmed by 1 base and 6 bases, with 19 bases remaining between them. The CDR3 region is CASSIVGAGVGINEQFF. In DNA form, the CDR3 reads TGTGCCAGTAGTATAGTGGGGGCAGGGGTAGGAATCAATGAGCAGTTCTTC.

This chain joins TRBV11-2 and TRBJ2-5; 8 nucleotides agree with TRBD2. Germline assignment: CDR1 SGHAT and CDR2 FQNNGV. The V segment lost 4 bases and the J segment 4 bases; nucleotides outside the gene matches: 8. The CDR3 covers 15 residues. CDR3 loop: CASSSGLATGETQYF. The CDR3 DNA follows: TGTGCCAGCAGCTCCGGACTAGCCACGGGAGAGACCCAGTACTTC.

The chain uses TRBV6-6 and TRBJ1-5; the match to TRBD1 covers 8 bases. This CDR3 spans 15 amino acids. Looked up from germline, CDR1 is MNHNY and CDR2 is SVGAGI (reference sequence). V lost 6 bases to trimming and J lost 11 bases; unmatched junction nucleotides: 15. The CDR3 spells CASRPRGTGPTAQHF. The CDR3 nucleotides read TGTGCCAGCAGACCTCGGGGGACAGGTCCTACTGCCCAGCATTTT.

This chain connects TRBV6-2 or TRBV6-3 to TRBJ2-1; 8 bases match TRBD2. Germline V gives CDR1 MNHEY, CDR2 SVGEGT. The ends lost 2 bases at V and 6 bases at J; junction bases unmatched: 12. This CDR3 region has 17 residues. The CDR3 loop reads CASSYVNLGGGTNEQFF. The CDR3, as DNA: TGTGCCAGCAGTTACGTGAATCTGGGCGGGGGGACCAATGAGCAGTTCTTC.

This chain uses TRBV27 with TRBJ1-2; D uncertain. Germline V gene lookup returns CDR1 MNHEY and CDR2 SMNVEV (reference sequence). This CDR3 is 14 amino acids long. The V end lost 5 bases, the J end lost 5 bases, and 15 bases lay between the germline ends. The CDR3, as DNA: TGTGCCAGCAGTCCAAACGGGATCAATTATGGCTACACCTTC. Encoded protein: CASSPNGINYGYTF.

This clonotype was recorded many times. DNA of the CDR3: TGTGCCAGCAGCCAAGAGACTAGCGGGGGCAACGAGCAGTACTTC. Amino acids: CASSQETSGGNEQYF. The chain carries TRBV4-2 and TRBJ2-7; 12 bases agree with TRBD2. Germline loops: CDR1 LGHNA, CDR2 YNFKEQ. The CDR3 spans 15 residues. The junction had 2 bases not matched to a gene; V was cut back by 0 bases and J by 5 bases.

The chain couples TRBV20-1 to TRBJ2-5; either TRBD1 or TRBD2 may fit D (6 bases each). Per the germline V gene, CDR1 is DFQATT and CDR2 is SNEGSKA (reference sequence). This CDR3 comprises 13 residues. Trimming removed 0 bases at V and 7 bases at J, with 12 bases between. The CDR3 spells CSARDWGRGTQYF. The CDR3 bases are TGCAGTGCTAGAGATTGGGGGCGGGGGACCCAGTACTTC.

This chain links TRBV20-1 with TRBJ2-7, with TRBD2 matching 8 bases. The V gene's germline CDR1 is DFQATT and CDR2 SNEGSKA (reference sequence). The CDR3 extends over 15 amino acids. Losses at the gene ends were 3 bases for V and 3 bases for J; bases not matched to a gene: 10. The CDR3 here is CSASPPWRGDYEQYF. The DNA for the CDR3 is TGCAGTGCTAGCCCTCCATGGCGGGGGGACTACGAGCAGTACTTC.

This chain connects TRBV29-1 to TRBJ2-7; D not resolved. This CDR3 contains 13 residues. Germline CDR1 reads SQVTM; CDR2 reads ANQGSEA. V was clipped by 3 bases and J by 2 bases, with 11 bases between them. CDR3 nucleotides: TGCAGCGTTGAGCTACAGACTCCCTACGAGCAGTACTTC. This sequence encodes CSVELQTPYEQYF.

CDR3 sequence reads: CASRLISDQETQYF. The CDR3 DNA sequence: TGCGCCAGCCGCCTTATTAGCGACCAAGAGACCCAGTACTTC. The chain links TRBV5-1 to TRBJ2-5; possibly TRBD2 for D (5 bases). Germline loops: CDR1 SGHRS, CDR2 YFSETQ. Trimming left V 7 bases short and J 0 bases short, with 13 bases between. CDR3 size: 14 residues.

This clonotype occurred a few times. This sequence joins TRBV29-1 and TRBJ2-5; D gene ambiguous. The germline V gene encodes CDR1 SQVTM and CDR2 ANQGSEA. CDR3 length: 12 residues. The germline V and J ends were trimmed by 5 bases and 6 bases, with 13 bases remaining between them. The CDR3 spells CSVHSSTKTQYF. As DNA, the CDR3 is TGCAGCGTTCACTCGAGCACCAAGACCCAGTACTTC.

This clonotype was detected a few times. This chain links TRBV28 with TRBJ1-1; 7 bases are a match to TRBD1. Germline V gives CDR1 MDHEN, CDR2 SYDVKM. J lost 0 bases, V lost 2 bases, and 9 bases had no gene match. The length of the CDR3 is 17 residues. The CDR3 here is CASSLGRQGTMNTEAFF. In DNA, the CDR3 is TGTGCCAGCAGTTTAGGGAGACAGGGAACCATGAACACTGAAGCTTTCTTT.

In nucleotides, the CDR3 is TGTGCCAGCAGCCTGAGGGACAGGGAGAAGACTGAAGCTTTCTTT. Its translation is CASSLRDREKTEAFF. The chain links TRBV6-2 or TRBV6-3 to TRBJ1-1, with 9 bases that match TRBD1. The CDR3 contains 15 residues. The V gene's germline CDR1 is MNHEY and CDR2 SVGEGT. The V gene end was trimmed by 6 bases and the J gene end by 5 bases; junction bases not matched to a gene: 10.

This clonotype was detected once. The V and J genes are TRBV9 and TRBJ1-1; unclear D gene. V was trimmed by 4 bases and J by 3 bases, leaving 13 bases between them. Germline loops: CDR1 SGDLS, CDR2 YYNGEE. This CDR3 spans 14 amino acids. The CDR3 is CASSPRALDTEAFF. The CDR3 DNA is TGTGCCAGCAGCCCCCGGGCCTTGGACACTGAAGCTTTCTTT.

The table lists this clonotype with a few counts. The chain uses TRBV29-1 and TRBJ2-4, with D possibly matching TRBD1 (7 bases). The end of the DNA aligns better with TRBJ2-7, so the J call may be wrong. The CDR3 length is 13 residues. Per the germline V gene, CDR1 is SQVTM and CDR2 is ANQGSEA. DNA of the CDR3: TGCAGCGCTGCAAGACAGGGACTCTACGAGCAGTACTTC. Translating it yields CSAARQGLYEQYF.

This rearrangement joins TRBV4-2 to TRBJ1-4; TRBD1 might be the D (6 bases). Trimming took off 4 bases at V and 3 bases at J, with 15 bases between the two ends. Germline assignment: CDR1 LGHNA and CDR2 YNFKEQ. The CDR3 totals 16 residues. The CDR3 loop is CASSPALEGANEKLFF. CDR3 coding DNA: TGTGCCAGCAGCCCCGCCCTTGAGGGGGCTAATGAAAAACTGTTTTTT.